This TCR beta chain was found in a study of a mutant IDH1 vaccine in newly diagnosed glioma. The CDR3 is 15 residues long. The germline CDR1 and CDR2 sequences are MDHEN and SYDVKM. Trimming took 4 bases from V and 1 from J; bases not matched to a gene: 5. Sample time point: week 47, end of study. Topical imiquimod accompanied each vaccine dose, which consisted of 300 ug of mutant IDH1 20-mer peptide. With regard to this clone: Its antigen is unidentified.

Whole-study findings and limits: Of all patients, 85% to 95% showed vaccine-induced immune responses.

Sequenced by immunoSEQ multiplex PCR; TCRdb stores in-frame clones only, minus some. The data hold 77,000 or so clones, with roughly four fifths observed a single time. The sequence was obtained from a man in his forties or fifties with glioma. The sequenced sample was PBMCs, obtained from a glioma patient whose treatment included an IDH1 peptide vaccine. The rearrangement joins TRBV28 to TRBJ2-3, with TRBD1 matching 7 bases. The CDR3 spells CASSSTGTGTDTQYF. The CDR3 DNA is TGTGCCAGCAGTTCGACAGGGACAGGCACAGATACGCAGTATTTT.